This TCR beta chain was identified in a study of blood T cells in healthy people across ages. Germline assignment: CDR1 PRHDT and CDR2 FYEKMQ (reference sequence). The CDR3 consists of 13 residues. The use of a sample-barcoded 5' primer and a J-beta primer mix characterized a second PCR of roughly 7 to 11 cycles. TCRdb fed the 5' RACE reads into MiXCR, producing one record per CDR3 protein. The table shows 800,000 or so distinct CDR3 sequences, with 20% to 25% occurring only once. The sample was also reused in another study, on T cells of mothers and their children. That work adds: A few healthy Caucasian mothers, along with their six children, were the donors.

This clonotype was obtained from a boy aged 5-17 years in good health. The sample was blood. The chain couples TRBV13 to TRBJ2-5; 10 bases match TRBD1. The DNA end is more similar to TRBJ2-7, so the J call may be wrong. Written as DNA, the CDR3 is TGTGCCAGCAGCAAGGGACAGGGGCTCGAGCAGTACTTC. It is translated as CASSKGQGLEQYF.